Each of the 18 T cell receptor beta chains below was sequenced from the same sample in a study of neurological immune-mediated disorders (dated by TCRdb to the late 2010s). Libraries came from 5' RACE. The sequencer was an Illumina HiSeq 2500. Clones were called with MiXCR by TCRdb after fastp trimmed the public reads at Q25, and only in-frame beta chains were retained. CDR3 protein duplicates are merged, each entry listing the most common genes and DNA. The sample yields about 66,000 distinct CDR3 sequences; roughly 4.9% were counted once. Roughly 2% of the sample rests with the top ten. Material: PBMCs. The receptor set was obtained from a woman in her seventies with multiple sclerosis.

The chain carries TRBV7-6 and TRBJ2-1; 9 bases map to TRBD2. From germline, CDR1 is SGHVS and CDR2 FNYEAQ. The CDR3 extends over 15 amino acids. Trimming took 2 bases from V and 5 from J; bases not matched to a gene: 4. The DNA for the CDR3 is TGTGCCAGCAGCTTACCGAGCGGGAGGAACAATGAGCAGTTCTTC. Protein product: CASSLPSGRNNEQFF. Together with reference TRBV7-6 and TRBJ2-1, the CDR3 gives the full variable domain: GAGVSQSPRYKVTKRGQDVALRCDPISGHVSLYWYRQALGQGPEFLTYFNYEAQQDKSGLPNDRFSAERPEGSISTLTIQRTEQRDSAMYRCASSLPSGRNNEQFFGPGTRLTVL.

Turning to this clonotype: Compared with germline, one end of the junction differs, possibly owing to a read error. The chain has TRBV29-1 and TRBJ2-1; the D gene is possibly TRBD1 (6 bases). The CDR3 spans 14 residues. Germline CDR1 reads SQVTM; CDR2 reads ANQGSEA. The CDR3 DNA reads as TGCAGCGTTGTCTCTGGACAGTTTTACAATGAACAGTTCTTC. It specifies CSVVSGQFYNEQFF.

The table lists this clonotype with many counts. The chain links TRBV29-1 to TRBJ2-1, with D unresolved. The CDR3 covers 13 residues. CDR1 is SQVTM, CDR2 ANQGSEA, per germline. The V and J ends lost 7 bases and 4 bases respectively, with 14 bases between them. The DNA for the CDR3 is TGCAGCGGGGCTTTGACGACATACAATGAGCAGTTCTTC. This sequence encodes CSGALTTYNEQFF.

This clonotype showed up many times. The chain combines TRBV10-2 with TRBJ2-5, with 7 bases matching TRBD2. Germline V gives CDR1 WSHSY, CDR2 SAAADI. CDR3 length: 13 residues. V lost 10 bases and J lost 0; bases outside the gene matches: 5. The CDR3 sequence: CATREGYQETQYF. The CDR3 bases are TGCGCCACAAGGGAGGGGTACCAAGAGACCCAGTACTTC.

In this sample, this clonotype turned up many times. This chain joins TRBV20-1 and TRBJ1-3; D ambiguous. The germline CDR1 and CDR2 sequences are DFQATT and SNEGSKA (reference sequence). This CDR3 is built from 13 residues. Trimming removed 0 bases from V and 4 bases from J, with 7 bases in between. This CDR3 is CSARDLQGNTIYF. DNA for the CDR3: TGCAGTGCTAGAGATCTACAGGGAAACACCATATATTTT.

In this sample, this clonotype turned up many times. The chain has TRBV9 and TRBJ2-5; D ambiguous. CDR3 size: 15 residues. Germline V CDR1 and CDR2: SGDLS, YYNGEE. V dropped 0 bases and J dropped 4 bases, with 13 bases sitting between them. In DNA form, the CDR3 reads TGTGCCAGCAGCGTAGATAAGAACGTGGGAGAGACCCAGTACTTC. It encodes CASSVDKNVGETQYF.

Many counts were recorded for this clonotype. The genes are TRBV4-3 and TRBJ1-4; D possibly corresponds to TRBD1 (5 bases). The CDR3 runs to 16 residues. CDR1 is LGHNA and CDR2 is YSLEER in the germline V gene. The V end was cut by 0 bases, the J end by 2 bases, with 10 bases between. CDR3 region: CASSQDKQATNEKLFF. The CDR3 bases are TGCGCCAGCAGCCAAGATAAACAGGCTACTAATGAAAAACTGTTTTTT.

The sample holds many counts of this clonotype. The rearrangement uses TRBV24-1 and TRBJ2-3; no firm D call. The CDR3 loop spans 14 amino acids. V was clipped by 6 bases and J by 0 bases, with 9 bases between them. Looked up from germline, CDR1 is KGHDR and CDR2 is SFDVKD. CDR3 amino acids: CATSSKDSTDTQYF. In DNA form, the CDR3 reads TGTGCCACCAGTTCCAAGGACAGCACAGATACGCAGTATTTT.

Ten or more counts support this clonotype. This chain connects TRBV12-3 or TRBV12-4 to TRBJ1-5; 9 bases map to TRBD1. CDR3 length: 15 amino acids. V was pared by 5 bases and J by 5 bases, with 7 bases of the junction left unmatched. This chain's CDR3 is CASSLGQGGYQPQHF. The CDR3 nucleotides read TGTGCCAGCAGTCTGGGACAGGGAGGGTATCAGCCCCAGCATTTT.

This clonotype was seen many times. J is TRBJ1-1 and V is TRBV5-8; D is uncertain. The CDR3 is 15 residues long. With 3 bases removed from V and 0 bases from J, the gap between germline ends came to 12 bases. Germline V gene lookup returns CDR1 SGHTS and CDR2 YDEGEE. In DNA form, the CDR3 reads TGTGCCAGCAGCTACTCGGCAGGTTTGAACACTGAAGCTTTCTTT. Its translation: CASSYSAGLNTEAFF.

This clonotype has ten or more counts. The rearrangement links TRBV6-2 or TRBV6-3 to TRBJ1-5; no clear D gene. The germline CDR1 and CDR2 sequences are MNHEY and SVGEGT. V lost 1 base and J lost 2, with 9 bases in between. This CDR3 is built from 15 residues. In nucleotides, the CDR3 is TGTGCCAGCAGTTACTTCGGTGGTGGCAATCAGCCCCAGCATTTT. It translates to CASSYFGGGNQPQHF.

This clonotype was picked up many times. The rearrangement uses TRBV20-1 and TRBJ2-7; D is undetermined. V was trimmed by 0 bases and J by 7 bases, leaving 10 bases between them. Germline V lookup: CDR1 DFQATT, CDR2 SNEGSKA (reference sequence). This CDR3 region has 12 residues. CDR3 DNA sequence: TGCAGTGCTAGAGACGCAACCAGGGAGCAGTACTTC. Its protein product is CSARDATREQYF.

This clonotype was detected many times. V and J are TRBV24-1 and TRBJ2-1; perhaps TRBD1 as D (6 bases). CDR1 and CDR2 from the germline V gene are KGHDR and SFDVKD. There are 11 residues in the CDR3. Trimming took 9 bases from V and 4 from J, leaving 6 bases between them. The CDR3: CATGQYNEQFF. The CDR3 DNA follows: TGTGCCACCGGACAGTACAATGAGCAGTTCTTC.

This clonotype was counted at least ten times. V usage is TRBV9 and J usage is TRBJ1-2; a possible D gene is TRBD1 (6 bases). The germline V gene has CDR1 SGDLS and CDR2 YYNGEE. V lost 4 bases to trimming and J lost 4 bases, with 11 bases between them. The CDR3 consists of 13 residues. The DNA for the CDR3 is TGTGCCAGCAGCTCTGGGACAACCTATGGCTACACCTTC. Its translation is CASSSGTTYGYTF.

At least ten counts were recorded for this clonotype. The CDR3 region is CAWSVNYGYTF. The CDR3 DNA follows: TGTGCCTGGAGTGTAAACTATGGCTACACCTTC. The V and J genes are TRBV30 and TRBJ1-2; D is unclear. Trimming took off 0 bases at V and 2 bases at J, with 1 base between the two ends. This CDR3 is built from 11 residues. Germline V gene lookup returns CDR1 GTSNPN and CDR2 SVGIG (reference sequence).

Regarding this clonotype: It may be a read error: a sequence one base away is much more abundant. J is TRBJ2-6 and V is TRBV5-8, with D perhaps TRBD1 (6 bases). Germline V gene sequence: CDR1 SGHTS, CDR2 YDEGEE. The CDR3 loop spans 16 amino acids. In DNA, the CDR3 is TGTGCCAGCAGCTTGGGAGGGTTCTCAGGGGCCAAAGTCCTGACTTTC. This gives the protein CASSLGGFSGAKVLTF.

This clonotype has a count of ten or more. The gene calls are TRBV29-1 and TRBJ1-2; D remains ambiguous. Germline-derived CDR1 and CDR2 are SQVTM and ANQGSEA. Trimming took off 7 bases at V and 7 bases at J, with 16 bases between the two ends. CDR3 length equals 12 residues. The CDR3 DNA follows: TGCAGCGCCGGGAGAGACGAGACTGGCTACACCTTC. Residues: CSAGRDETGYTF.

Of note for this clonotype: A much larger clone differs from this one at a single base, so this may be a read error. The rearrangement joins TRBV3-1 to TRBJ2-1, with 7 nucleotides matching TRBD1. The CDR3 is made up of 15 amino acids. In germline, CDR1 is LGHDT, CDR2 YNNKEL (reference sequence). The CDR3 nucleotides read TGTGCCAGCAGTCTGGCCGGGACAGCAAGTAATGCGCAGTTCTTC. It yields the protein CASSLAGTASNAQFF.